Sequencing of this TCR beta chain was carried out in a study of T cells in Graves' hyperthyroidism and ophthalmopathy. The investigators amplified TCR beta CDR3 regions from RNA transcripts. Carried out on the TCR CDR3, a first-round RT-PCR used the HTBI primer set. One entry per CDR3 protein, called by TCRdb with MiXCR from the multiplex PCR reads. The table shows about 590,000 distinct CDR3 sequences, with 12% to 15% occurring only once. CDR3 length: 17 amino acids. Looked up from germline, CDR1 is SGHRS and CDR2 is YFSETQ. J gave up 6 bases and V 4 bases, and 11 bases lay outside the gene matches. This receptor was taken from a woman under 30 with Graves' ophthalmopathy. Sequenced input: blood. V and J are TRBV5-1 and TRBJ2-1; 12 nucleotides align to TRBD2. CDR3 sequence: CASSLTPGLAGPNEQFF. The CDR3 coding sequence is TGCGCCAGCAGCCTAACCCCGGGACTAGCGGGCCCCAATGAGCAGTTCTTC.